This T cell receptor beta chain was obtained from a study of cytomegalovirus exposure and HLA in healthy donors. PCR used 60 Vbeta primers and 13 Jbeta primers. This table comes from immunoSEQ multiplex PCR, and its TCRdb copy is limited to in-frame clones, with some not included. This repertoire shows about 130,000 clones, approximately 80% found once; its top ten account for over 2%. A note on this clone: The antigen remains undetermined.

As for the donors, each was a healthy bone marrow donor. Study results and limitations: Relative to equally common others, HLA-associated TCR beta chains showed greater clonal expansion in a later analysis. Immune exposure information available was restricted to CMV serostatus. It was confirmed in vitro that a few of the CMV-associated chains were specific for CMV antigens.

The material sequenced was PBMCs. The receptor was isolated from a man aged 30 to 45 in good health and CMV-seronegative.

The CDR3 DNA reads TGCGCCAGCAGCCACAAACCGGGACTAGGAGGCGGGGAGCTGTTTTTT. This gives the protein CASSHKPGLGGGELFF. V is TRBV4-3 and J is TRBJ2-2; TRBD2 aligns across 8 bases. Germline V gene sequence: CDR1 LGHNA, CDR2 YSLEER. This CDR3 comprises 16 residues. V lost 3 bases to trimming and J lost 7 bases; unmatched junction nucleotides: 10.